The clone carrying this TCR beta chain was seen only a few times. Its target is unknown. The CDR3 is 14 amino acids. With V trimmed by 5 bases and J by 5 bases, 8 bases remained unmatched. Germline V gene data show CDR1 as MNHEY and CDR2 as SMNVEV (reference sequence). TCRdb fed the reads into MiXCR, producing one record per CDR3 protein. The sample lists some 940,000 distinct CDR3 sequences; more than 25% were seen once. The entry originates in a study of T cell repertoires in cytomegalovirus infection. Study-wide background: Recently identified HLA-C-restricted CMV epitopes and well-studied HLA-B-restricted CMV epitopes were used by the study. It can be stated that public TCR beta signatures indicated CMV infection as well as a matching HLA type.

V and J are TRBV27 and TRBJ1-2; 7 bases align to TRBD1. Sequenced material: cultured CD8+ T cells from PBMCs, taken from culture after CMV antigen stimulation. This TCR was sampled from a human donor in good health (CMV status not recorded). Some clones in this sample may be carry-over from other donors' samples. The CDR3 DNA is TGTGCCAGCAGTAAAGGGACAGCGATTTATGGCTACACCTTC. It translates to CASSKGTAIYGYTF.